This TCR beta chain originates from a study of CXCR3-negative and CXCR3-positive naive CD8 T cells. Study outcomes and limitations: Compared with CXCR3-negative naive cells, CXCR3-positive naive cells showed more hydrophobic TRB CDR3s.

Notes on this clonotype: Its antigen is unidentified.

UMI labels and 5' RACE were used to prepare the TRB cDNA libraries. TCRdb reprocessed the 5' RACE reads and keeps a single row for each CDR3 protein, giving no DNA. In all, the sample yields about 110,000 distinct CDR3 sequences. The CDR3 extends over 13 amino acids. CDR1 and CDR2 (germline): GTSNPN, SVGIG (reference sequence). Material: naive CXCR3+ CD8+ T cells from blood. As to subset: CD45RO-CCR7+CD27+CD95- naive CD8+ T cells expressing CXCR3 (TNR3+). The chain combines TRBV30 with TRBJ2-7. This clonotype originated in a human donor in good health. Some clones in this sample may be carry-over from other donors' samples. The CDR3 loop is CAWRDGALYEQYF.